The entry below gives a single T cell receptor (beta chain) sequence along with its context. Using immunoSEQ multiplex PCR, the repertoire was profiled, and TCRdb retains in-frame clones only, with some absent. This table has around 45,000 clones, roughly nine tenths appearing once. The source of the sample is a study of T cell changes during pregnancy in multiple sclerosis. The receptor comes from a female donor with multiple sclerosis, enrolled in a pregnancy study. This material consisted of CD4+ T cells from peripheral blood mononuclear cells, taken before pregnancy.

CDR3 in DNA: TGTGCCAGCAGCCAAGACAGGGCCAGAGGCTACACCTTC. Its protein is CASSQDRARGYTF. V is TRBV14 and J is TRBJ1-2; D is possibly TRBD1 (5 bases). This CDR3 has 13 residues. V gave up 0 bases and J gave up 8 bases, with 10 bases separating them. Germline assignment: CDR1 SGHDN and CDR2 FVKESK.